Listed here are 28 T cell receptor beta chains from one sample, sequenced in a study of blood T cell repertoires in COVID-19. The repertoire was sequenced with immunoSEQ multiplex PCR; TCRdb's copy has only in-frame clones and lacks some. This repertoire shows about 180,000 clones, roughly 88% found once; its top ten account for 12% to 15%. Sequencing was carried out using PBMCs or T cells enriched from blood (not recorded which). The receptor set was obtained from a man in his fifties or sixties who had recovered from COVID-19.

This clone was observed once. The rearrangement joins TRBV2 to TRBJ1-3; D remains unclear. CDR1 is SNHLY and CDR2 is FYNNEI in the germline V gene. V was pared by 6 bases and J by 0 bases, with 9 bases between. The CDR3 has 14 residues. CDR3 DNA: TGTGCCAGCAGGACAACCAGCTCTGGAAACACCATATATTTT. Its protein product is CASRTTSSGNTIYF.

This clone qualifies as medium-sized. The chain combines TRBV13 with TRBJ2-5; 7 nucleotides align to TRBD1. Germline CDR1 is PRHDT and CDR2 is FYEKMQ (reference sequence). The V segment lost 4 bases and the J segment 2 bases; nucleotides outside the gene matches: 1. The CDR3 is made up of 13 amino acids. The CDR3 here is CASSWDRQETQYF. The CDR3 nucleotides are TGTGCCAGCAGCTGGGACAGACAAGAGACCCAGTACTTC.

The chain uses TRBV27 and TRBJ2-3; TRBD2 matches at 9 bases. Germline V gene lookup returns CDR1 MNHEY and CDR2 SMNVEV (reference sequence). With 2 bases clipped from V and 0 bases from J, the junction kept 3 bases outside the gene matches. The CDR3 is 16 amino acids. This CDR3 reads CASSLAGGPSTDTQYF. The DNA of the CDR3 is TGTGCCAGCAGTTTAGCGGGGGGGCCGAGCACAGATACGCAGTATTTT.

V usage is TRBV10-3 and J usage is TRBJ1-1, with 11 bases matching TRBD1. This CDR3 has 14 amino acids. CDR1 and CDR2 from the germline V gene are ENHRY and SYGVKD. Germline trimming cut 4 bases from V and 4 bases from J; bases unmatched to any gene: 2. For the CDR3, the DNA is TGTGCCATCAGTGGGGGGACAGGGGGCACTGAAGCTTTCTTT. Translating gives CAISGGTGGTEAFF.

The chain is built from TRBV15 and TRBJ1-1; 8 bases align to TRBD1. The length of the CDR3 is 13 residues. The germline CDR1 and CDR2 sequences are LNHNV and YYDKDF (reference sequence). The J segment lost 10 bases and the V segment lost 3 bases, leaving 7 bases of the junction unmatched. The DNA of the CDR3 is TGTGCCACCAGCAGCCGGGACAGGCCCGGAGCTTTCTTT. Amino acids: CATSSRDRPGAFF. The variable domain in full, completed from reference TRBV15 and TRBJ1-1, reads DAMVIQNPRYQVTQFGKPVTLSCSQTLNHNVMYWYQQKSSQAPKLLFHYYDKDFNNEADTPDNFQSRRPNTSFCFLDIRSPGLGDTAMYLCATSSRDRPGAFFGQGTRLTVV.

CDR3 coding DNA: TGTGCCAGCAGCTTATCGGGGGTCAACTATGGCTACACCTTC. Residues: CASSLSGVNYGYTF. The rearrangement links TRBV13 to TRBJ1-2; D might be TRBD1 (5 bases). V was clipped by 2 bases and J by 2 bases, with 9 bases between them. From germline, CDR1 is PRHDT and CDR2 FYEKMQ (reference sequence). The CDR3 is 14 residues long.

V gene TRBV2 combines with J gene TRBJ1-1, with TRBD1 matching 7 bases. The CDR3 has 13 amino acids. V lost 7 bases to trimming and J lost 1 base; unmatched junction nucleotides: 3. The germline V gene encodes CDR1 SNHLY and CDR2 FYNNEI. The CDR3 spells CASTGQSNTEAFF. The CDR3 DNA is TGTGCCAGCACGGGACAGTCGAACACTGAAGCTTTCTTT.

The rearrangement joins TRBV3-1 (or the pseudogene TRBV3-2) to TRBJ1-1, with 8 bases lining up with TRBD1. V trimming: 4 bases; J trimming: 4 bases; junction bases outside the gene matches: 5. Germline CDR1 is LGHDT and CDR2 is YNNKEL (reference sequence). The CDR3 has 14 amino acids. The CDR3 nucleotides are TGTGCCAGCAGCCTGACAGGGGTTGGCACTGAAGCTTTCTTT. Its translation: CASSLTGVGTEAFF.

The chain couples TRBV30 to TRBJ2-5; D is ambiguous. V was shortened by 3 bases and J by 7 bases, with 9 bases between the two germline ends. The CDR3 sequence is 11 residues long. The germline V gene encodes CDR1 GTSNPN and CDR2 SVGIG (reference sequence). The CDR3 region is CAWSDGGTQYF. Here the CDR3 DNA reads TGTGCCTGGAGCGACGGCGGGACCCAGTACTTC.

Note on this clone: Its ends do not fully match the called genes, so a read error is possible. The sample holds other DNA sequences that translate to the same CDR3. J is TRBJ1-1 and V is TRBV7-8, with D perhaps matching TRBD1 (5 bases). CDR1 is SGHVS and CDR2 is FQNEAQ in the germline V gene. The CDR3 contains 13 residues. The CDR3, as DNA: TGTGCCAGCAGCTTAGGACAGAACACTGAAGCTTTTTTT. This translates into CASSLGQNTEAFF. Based on the CDR3 plus reference TRBV7-8 and TRBJ1-1, the full variable domain is GAGVSQSPRYKVAKRGQDVALRCDPISGHVSLFWYQQALGQGPEFLTYFQNEAQLDKSGLPSDRFFAERPEGSVSTLKIQRTQQEDSAVYLCASSLGQNTEAFFGQGTRLTVV.

The V gene is TRBV5-6, the J gene TRBJ1-3; maybe TRBD1 (6 bases). CDR3 size: 16 residues. CDR1 is SGHDT, CDR2 YYEEEE, per germline. The V and J ends lost 4 bases and 4 bases respectively, with 18 bases between them. CDR3 sequence (DNA): TGTGCCAGCAGCGCATGGACGGGACACCAGGGAAACACCATATATTTT. Amino acid sequence: CASSAWTGHQGNTIYF.

The chain uses TRBV3-1 (or the pseudogene TRBV3-2) and TRBJ2-3; 15 positions match TRBD2. The CDR3 has 16 amino acids. Germline loops: CDR1 LGHDT, CDR2 YNNKEL (reference sequence). V was clipped by 5 bases and J by 6 bases; unmatched bases: 6. This CDR3 is CASSMGLAGGRDTQYF. The DNA of the CDR3 is TGTGCCAGCAGCATGGGACTAGCGGGGGGCCGGGATACGCAGTATTTT.

V is TRBV5-1 and J is TRBJ2-3; D gene unclear. The CDR3 covers 15 residues. CDR1 is SGHRS and CDR2 is YFSETQ in the germline V gene. The germline V and J ends were trimmed by 0 bases and 0 bases, with 8 bases remaining between them. The DNA for the CDR3 is TGCGCCAGCAGCTTGGTTGGCTTTAGCACAGATACGCAGTATTTT. Residues: CASSLVGFSTDTQYF. Using reference TRBV5-1 and TRBJ2-3 for the parts outside the CDR3, the full variable domain is KAGVTQTPRYLIKTRGQQVTLSCSPISGHRSVSWYQQTPGQGLQFLFEYFSETQRNKGNFPGRFSGRQFSNSRSEMNVSTLELGDSALYLCASSLVGFSTDTQYFGPGTRLTVL.

Ten or more counts support this clone. The same CDR3 arises from other DNA sequences in this sample as well. The chain carries TRBV5-1 and TRBJ1-2, with TRBD1 matching 8 bases. J lost 5 bases, V lost 0 bases, and 3 bases had no gene match. CDR1 SGHRS and CDR2 YFSETQ come from the germline V gene. The CDR3 length is 14 residues. In nucleotides, the CDR3 is TGCGCCAGCAGCTTGGCCGGGACAGGATATGGCTACACCTTC. Its translation: CASSLAGTGYGYTF.

The gene calls are TRBV19 and TRBJ2-2, with TRBD1 as a possible D gene (6 bases). Trimming shortened V by 5 bases and J by 10 bases, and 14 bases separated the two germline ends. Per germline, CDR1 LNHDA and CDR2 SQIVND (reference sequence). This CDR3 contains 13 residues. CDR3 sequence reads: CASSSTGTAELFF. CDR3 sequence (DNA): TGTGCCAGTAGTTCGACAGGTACGGCGGAGCTGTTTTTT. Drawing the rest from reference TRBV19 and TRBJ2-2, the complete variable domain is DGGITQSPKYLFRKEGQNVTLSCEQNLNHDAMYWYRQDPGQGLRLIYYSQIVNDFQKGDIAEGYSVSREKKESFPLTVTSAQKNPTAFYLCASSSTGTAELFFGEGSRLTVL.

The V gene is TRBV6-5, the J gene TRBJ1-1; D not resolved. Germline V lookup: CDR1 MNHEY, CDR2 SVGAGI. V lost 5 bases to trimming and J lost 0 bases, with 10 bases between them. The CDR3 runs 14 residues. The CDR3: CASSQAIMNTEAFF. CDR3 nucleotide sequence: TGTGCCAGCAGTCAGGCCATCATGAACACTGAAGCTTTCTTT.

This clone was seen a few times. This sequence joins TRBV7-8 and TRBJ1-5; D is unresolved. The V gene's germline CDR1 is SGHVS and CDR2 FQNEAQ. The CDR3 extends over 14 amino acids. V lost 1 base to trimming and J lost 3 bases, with 7 bases between them. CDR3 residues: CASSLGLPNQPQHF. CDR3 DNA sequence: TGTGCCAGCAGCTTAGGACTACCCAATCAGCCCCAGCATTTT. The full variable domain, rest sourced from reference TRBV7-8 and TRBJ1-5, is GAGVSQSPRYKVAKRGQDVALRCDPISGHVSLFWYQQALGQGPEFLTYFQNEAQLDKSGLPSDRFFAERPEGSVSTLKIQRTQQEDSAVYLCASSLGLPNQPQHFGDGTRLSIL.

The chain employs TRBV7-9 and TRBJ2-7; 8 nucleotides agree with TRBD1. Germline values: CDR1 SEHNR, CDR2 FQNEAQ (reference sequence). The CDR3 consists of 15 residues. V was pared by 2 bases and J by 3 bases, with 6 bases of the junction left unmatched. The CDR3 DNA follows: TGTGCCAGCAGCTTACGGCAGGGGGCTATCTACGAGCAGTACTTC. Encoded protein: CASSLRQGAIYEQYF.

The chain carries TRBV10-3 and TRBJ1-2; D is perhaps TRBD1 (6 bases). Germline CDR1 and CDR2: ENHRY and SYGVKD. V was pared by 2 bases and J by 6 bases, with 10 bases between. The CDR3 spans 13 residues. The CDR3 loop reads CAISETGRHGYTF. CDR3 bases: TGTGCCATCAGTGAGACAGGGCGGCATGGCTACACCTTC.

The V and J genes are TRBV19 and TRBJ1-5; possibly TRBD1 for D (5 bases). Germline loops: CDR1 LNHDA, CDR2 SQIVND (reference sequence). Trimming shortened V by 7 bases and J by 4 bases, and 20 bases separated the two germline ends. The CDR3 is 16 residues long. This CDR3 is CASNPQAAALNQPQHF. DNA for the CDR3: TGTGCCAGTAACCCACAGGCCGCCGCCCTAAATCAGCCCCAGCATTTT.

The V gene is TRBV2, the J gene TRBJ1-4; 12 bases align to TRBD1. Germline V lookup: CDR1 SNHLY, CDR2 FYNNEI. The CDR3 runs 17 residues. Losses at the gene ends were 3 bases for V and 2 bases for J; bases not matched to a gene: 4. Here the CDR3 DNA reads TGTGCCAGCAGTGACCCGGGACAGGGGGCGACTAATGAAAAACTGTTTTTT. Protein sequence: CASSDPGQGATNEKLFF.

The chain recombines TRBV10-2 with TRBJ1-2, with 10 bases identical to TRBD1. The CDR3 runs 13 residues. CDR1 is WSHSY, CDR2 SAAADI, per germline. The J segment lost 6 bases and the V segment lost 3 bases, leaving 1 base of the junction unmatched. The CDR3 loop reads CASSDGTGDGYTF. In nucleotides, the CDR3 is TGCGCCAGCAGTGACGGGACAGGGGATGGCTACACCTTC.

CDR3 loop: CASSLAGGGADGYTF. For the CDR3, the DNA is TGTGCCAGCAGCTTGGCGGGAGGGGGCGCGGATGGCTACACCTTC. The chain employs TRBV5-4 and TRBJ1-2; 7 nucleotides agree with TRBD1. V gave up 0 bases and J gave up 6 bases; unmatched junction bases: 8. CDR3 length: 15 amino acids. The V gene's germline CDR1 is SGHNT and CDR2 YYREEE (reference sequence).

This clone came up a few times. The rearrangement joins TRBV18 to TRBJ1-2; D perhaps matches TRBD1 (6 bases). CDR3 length: 13 residues. Germline V gene lookup returns CDR1 KGHSH and CDR2 LQKENI. The V gene lost 2 bases and the J gene lost 4 bases, with 8 bases spanning the gap. The CDR3 DNA reads as TGTGCCAGCTCACCAACGACAGGCTATGGCTACACCTTC. Encoded protein: CASSPTTGYGYTF.

This clone was counted between two and nine times. The chain carries TRBV5-8 and TRBJ2-2; 10 nucleotides agree with TRBD1. There are 15 residues in the CDR3. CDR1 is SGHTS, CDR2 YDEGEE, per germline. J gave up 6 bases and V 4 bases, and 6 bases lay outside the gene matches. The CDR3 loop is CASSKDRGESGELFF. The CDR3 nucleotides are TGTGCCAGCAGCAAGGACAGGGGGGAATCCGGGGAGCTGTTTTTT.

The CDR3 spells CASSSTGGAEKLFF. The CDR3 nucleotides are TGCGCCAGCAGCTCGACAGGGGGGGCCGAAAAACTGTTTTTT. The gene calls are TRBV5-1 and TRBJ1-4, with TRBD1 matching over 9 bases. Per germline, CDR1 SGHRS and CDR2 YFSETQ. There are 14 residues in the CDR3. V lost 3 bases and J lost 8; bases outside the gene matches: 5. Based on the CDR3 plus reference TRBV5-1 and TRBJ1-4, the full variable domain is KAGVTQTPRYLIKTRGQQVTLSCSPISGHRSVSWYQQTPGQGLQFLFEYFSETQRNKGNFPGRFSGRQFSNSRSEMNVSTLELGDSALYLCASSSTGGAEKLFFGSGTQLSVL.

The chain carries TRBV5-6 and TRBJ2-6; 8 positions agree with TRBD1. J lost 0 bases, V lost 7 bases, and 9 bases had no gene match. There are 17 residues in the CDR3. Germline-derived CDR1 and CDR2 are SGHDT and YYEEEE. The chain's CDR3 is CASGKGQVVSGANVLTF. The CDR3 DNA is TGTGCCAGCGGTAAGGGACAGGTAGTCTCTGGGGCCAACGTCCTGACTTTC.

V gene TRBV24-1 combines with J gene TRBJ1-1; D perhaps matches TRBD1 (5 bases). Trimming took 2 bases from V and 0 from J, leaving 15 bases between them. There are 17 residues in the CDR3. Germline V CDR1 and CDR2: KGHDR, SFDVKD. CDR3 amino acids: CATSDSGGSPLNTEAFF. CDR3 sequence (DNA): TGTGCCACCAGTGATTCGGGGGGTTCACCCCTGAACACTGAAGCTTTCTTT.